These T cell receptor beta chains were read from a single sample in a study of post-analysis software for immune sequencing data. A single record per CDR3 protein comes from TCRdb applying MiXCR to the PCR reads. The sample yields about 430,000 distinct CDR3 sequences, over 30% seen once. The sample consisted of blood. These TCRs come from a girl aged 2-10 years with multiple sclerosis. CDR3s include the opening cysteine and the closing phenylalanine or tryptophan. Fields, in order: J gene, D gene, clone size, V gene, CDR3 protein, CDR3 DNA. D genes are given only for firm matches. Some rows have no size entry. The others give once, few or many, or a class for an expanded clone.

TRBJ2-7 . . TRBV19 CASSWDVLYEQYF TGTGCCAGTAGCTGGGACGTATTATACGAGCAGTACTTC
TRBJ2-5 . . TRBV7-9 CASSLLNPETQYF TGTGCCAGCAGCTTACTGAACCCAGAGACCCAGTACTTC
TRBJ2-7 . . TRBV5-1 CAGSSKNQQGHEQYF TGCGCCGGCAGCTCGAAAAACCAACAGGGCCACGAGCAGTACTTC
TRBJ1-1 . . TRBV30 CAWSKGANTEAFF TGTGCCTGGAGTAAGGGTGCGAACACTGAAGCTTTCTTT
TRBJ2-1 . . TRBV3-1 CASSGGTPYNEQFF TGTGCCAGCAGCGGCGGGACGCCCTACAATGAGCAGTTCTTC
TRBJ2-3 . many TRBV25-1 CASSVLADLTDTQYF TGTGCCAGCAGTGTTCTAGCAGACCTCACAGATACGCAGTATTTT
TRBJ2-1 . . TRBV5-6 CASSPRWGDEQFF TGTGCCAGCAGCCCAAGGTGGGGGGATGAGCAGTTCTTC
TRBJ2-7 TRBD1 . TRBV9 CASSAQGTYEQYF TGTGCCAGCAGCGCACAGGGGACCTACGAGCAGTACTTC
TRBJ2-5 . . TRBV20-1 CSARGDSLIREQYF TGCAGTGCTAGAGGGGACAGCCTAATTCGGGAGCAGTACTTC
TRBJ1-2 . few TRBV20-1 CSAYQGRGGYTF TGCAGTGCTTATCAGGGTCGGGGTGGCTACACCTTC
TRBJ1-2 . few TRBV29-1 CSVENRRGANYGYTF TGCAGCGTTGAAAATAGGAGGGGCGCTAACTATGGCTACACCTTC
TRBJ2-1 TRBD2 . TRBV20-1 CSARDWNSGRAGSYNEQFF TGCAGTGCTAGAGATTGGAATAGCGGGAGGGCCGGCTCCTACAATGAGCAGTTCTTC
TRBJ2-3 . few TRBV7-8 CASSPSARASTDTQYF TGTGCCAGCAGCCCCTCTGCCCGGGCTAGCACAGATACGCAGTATTTT
TRBJ1-1 TRBD1 few TRBV15 CATSLHRGTEAFF TGTGCCACCAGCCTCCACAGGGGCACTGAAGCTTTCTTT
TRBJ2-5 . . TRBV7-9 CASSLADSPTETQYF TGTGCCAGCAGCTTAGCGGACAGCCCGACGGAGACCCAGTACTTC
TRBJ1-2 TRBD1 few TRBV20-1 CSAIYGYRGYGYTF TGCAGTGCTATCTACGGCTACAGGGGCTATGGCTACACCTTC
TRBJ1-2 TRBD1 . TRBV5-1 CASSLAQGTGYTF TGCGCCAGCAGCTTGGCACAGGGGACTGGCTACACCTTC
TRBJ2-7 . . TRBV5-1 CASSLLQGNEQYF TGCGCCAGCAGCTTGCTGCAGGGGAACGAGCAGTACTTC
TRBJ2-7 . few TRBV10-3 CAISDLGRRISYEQYF TGTGCCATCAGTGACCTGGGACGGCGGATCTCCTACGAGCAGTACTTC
TRBJ2-5 . once TRBV10-3 CAISESGLTDRETQYF TGTGCCATCAGTGAGTCGGGCTTAACAGACCGAGAGACCCAGTACTTC
TRBJ2-7 TRBD2 many TRBV20-1 CSADSGRGTHEQYF TGCAGTGCTGATAGCGGGAGGGGGACCCACGAGCAGTACTTC
TRBJ2-1 TRBD1 few TRBV13 CASSPLDRVYNEQFF TGTGCCAGCAGCCCGCTGGACAGGGTTTACAATGAGCAGTTCTTC
TRBJ2-5 . . TRBV12-3/TRBV12-4 CASSFSQKETQYF TGTGCCAGCAGTTTTTCGCAGAAAGAGACCCAGTACTTC